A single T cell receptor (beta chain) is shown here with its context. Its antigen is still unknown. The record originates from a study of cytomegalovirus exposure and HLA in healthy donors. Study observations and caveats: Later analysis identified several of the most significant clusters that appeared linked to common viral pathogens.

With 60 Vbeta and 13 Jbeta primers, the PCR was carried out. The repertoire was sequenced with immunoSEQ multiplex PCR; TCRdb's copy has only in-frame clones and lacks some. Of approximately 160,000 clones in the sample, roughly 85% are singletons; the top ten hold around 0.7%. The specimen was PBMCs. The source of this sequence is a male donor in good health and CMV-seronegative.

The DNA of the CDR3 is TGTGCCATCAGTGAGCGGGAGCTCACTGGAAACACCATATATTTT. Its translation: CAISERELTGNTIYF. The V and J genes are TRBV10-3 and TRBJ1-3; D is unclear. Germline V gives CDR1 ENHRY, CDR2 SYGVKD. The CDR3 runs to 15 residues. V lost 2 bases, J lost 2 bases, and 10 bases lay in between.